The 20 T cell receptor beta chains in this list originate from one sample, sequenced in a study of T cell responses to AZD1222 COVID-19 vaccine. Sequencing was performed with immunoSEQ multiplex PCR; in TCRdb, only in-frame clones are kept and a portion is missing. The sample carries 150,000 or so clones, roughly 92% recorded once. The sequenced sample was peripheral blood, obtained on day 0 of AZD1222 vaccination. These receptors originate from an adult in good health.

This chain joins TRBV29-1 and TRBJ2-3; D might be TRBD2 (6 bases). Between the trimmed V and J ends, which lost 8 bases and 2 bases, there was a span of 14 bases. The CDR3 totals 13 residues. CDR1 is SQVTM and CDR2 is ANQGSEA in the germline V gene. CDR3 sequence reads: CSSLADYTDTQYF. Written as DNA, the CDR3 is TGCAGCTCGTTAGCGGATTACACAGATACGCAGTATTTT.

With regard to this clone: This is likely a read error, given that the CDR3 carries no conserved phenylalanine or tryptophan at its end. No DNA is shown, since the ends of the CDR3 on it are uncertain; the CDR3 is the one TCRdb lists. This CDR3 is CASSLNGLAGGPSVN. This chain joins TRBV11-2 and TRBJ2-3; the table's D call TRBD2 went unverified against the DNA. Germline V gene sequence: CDR1 SGHAT, CDR2 FQNNGV. Termini included, the CDR3 measures 15 amino acids.

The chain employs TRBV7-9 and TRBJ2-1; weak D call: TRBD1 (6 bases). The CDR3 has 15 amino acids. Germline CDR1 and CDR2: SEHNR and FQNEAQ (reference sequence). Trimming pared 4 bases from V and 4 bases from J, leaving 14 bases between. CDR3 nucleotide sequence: TGTGCCAGCAGCTCCTCGACAGGAGGTTACAATGAGCAGTTCTTC. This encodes CASSSSTGGYNEQFF.

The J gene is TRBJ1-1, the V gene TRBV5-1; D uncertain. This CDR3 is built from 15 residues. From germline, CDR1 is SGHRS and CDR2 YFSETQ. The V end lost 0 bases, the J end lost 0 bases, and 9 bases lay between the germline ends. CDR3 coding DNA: TGCGCCAGCAGCTTGGGCGGGAGCATGAACACTGAAGCTTTCTTT. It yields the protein CASSLGGSMNTEAFF.

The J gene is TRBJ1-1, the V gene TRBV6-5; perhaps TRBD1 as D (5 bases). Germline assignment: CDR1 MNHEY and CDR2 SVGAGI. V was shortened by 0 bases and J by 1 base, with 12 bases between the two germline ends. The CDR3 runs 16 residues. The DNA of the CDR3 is TGTGCCAGCAGTTACTCCCAGCGCAGGGCGAACACTGAAGCTTTCTTT. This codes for CASSYSQRRANTEAFF.

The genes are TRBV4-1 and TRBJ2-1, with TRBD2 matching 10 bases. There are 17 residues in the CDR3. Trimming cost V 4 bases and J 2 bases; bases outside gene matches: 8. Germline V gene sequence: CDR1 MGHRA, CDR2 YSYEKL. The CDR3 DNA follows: TGCGCCAGCAGCCTCGTACCCGGGACTAGCGCCTACAATGAGCAGTTCTTC. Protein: CASSLVPGTSAYNEQFF.

The CDR3 loop is CASSSPGGSYNEQFF. DNA of the CDR3: TGTGCCAGCAGTTCCCCGGGTGGGTCCTACAATGAGCAGTTCTTC. The genes are TRBV28 and TRBJ2-1; D ambiguous. CDR1 MDHEN and CDR2 SYDVKM come from the germline V gene. The germline V and J ends were trimmed by 4 bases and 1 base, with 11 bases remaining between them. The CDR3 loop spans 15 amino acids.

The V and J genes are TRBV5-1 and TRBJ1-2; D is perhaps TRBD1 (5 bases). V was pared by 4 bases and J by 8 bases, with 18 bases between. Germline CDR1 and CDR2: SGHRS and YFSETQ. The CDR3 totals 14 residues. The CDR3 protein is CASSQTQGLVGYTF. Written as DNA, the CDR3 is TGCGCCAGCAGCCAAACCCAGGGTCTCGTCGGCTACACCTTC.

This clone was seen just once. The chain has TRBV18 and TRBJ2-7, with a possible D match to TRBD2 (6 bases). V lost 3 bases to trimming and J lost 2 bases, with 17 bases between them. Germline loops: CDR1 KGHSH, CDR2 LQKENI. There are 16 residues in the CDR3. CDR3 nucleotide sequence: TGTGCCAGCTCACCCCCGGTGGTAGCGGTTCCCTACGAGCAGTACTTC. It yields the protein CASSPPVVAVPYEQYF.

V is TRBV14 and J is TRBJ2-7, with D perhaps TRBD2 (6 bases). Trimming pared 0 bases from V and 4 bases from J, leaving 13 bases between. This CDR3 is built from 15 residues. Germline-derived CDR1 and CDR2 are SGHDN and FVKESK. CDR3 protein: CASSQDYGSAYEQYF. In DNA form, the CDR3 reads TGTGCCAGCAGCCAAGATTACGGGAGTGCGTACGAGCAGTACTTC.

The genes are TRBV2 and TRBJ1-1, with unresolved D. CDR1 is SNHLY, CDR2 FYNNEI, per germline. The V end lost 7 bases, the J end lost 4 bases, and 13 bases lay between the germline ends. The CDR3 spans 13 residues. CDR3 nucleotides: TGTGCCAGCAACCTACGCGGCATCACTGAAGCTTTCTTT. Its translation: CASNLRGITEAFF.

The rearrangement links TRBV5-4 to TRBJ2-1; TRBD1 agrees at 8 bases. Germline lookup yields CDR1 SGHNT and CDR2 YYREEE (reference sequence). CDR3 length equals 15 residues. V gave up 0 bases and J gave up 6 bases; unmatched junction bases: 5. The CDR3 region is CASSLAGGSVNEQFF. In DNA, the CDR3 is TGTGCCAGCAGCTTGGCAGGGGGCTCCGTCAATGAGCAGTTCTTC.

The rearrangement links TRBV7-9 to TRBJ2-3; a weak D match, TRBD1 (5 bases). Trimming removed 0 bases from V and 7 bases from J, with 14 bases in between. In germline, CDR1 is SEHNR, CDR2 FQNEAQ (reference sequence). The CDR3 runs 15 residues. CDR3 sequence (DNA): TGTGCCAGCAGCTTAGCCGACAGCCACAGGAATACGCAGTATTTT. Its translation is CASSLADSHRNTQYF.

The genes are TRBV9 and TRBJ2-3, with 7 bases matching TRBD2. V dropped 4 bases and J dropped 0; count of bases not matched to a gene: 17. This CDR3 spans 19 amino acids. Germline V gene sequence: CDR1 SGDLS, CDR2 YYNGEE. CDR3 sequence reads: CASSPYKWEGPRSTDTQYF. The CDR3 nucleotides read TGTGCCAGCAGCCCCTATAAGTGGGAGGGCCCGAGGAGCACAGATACGCAGTATTTT.

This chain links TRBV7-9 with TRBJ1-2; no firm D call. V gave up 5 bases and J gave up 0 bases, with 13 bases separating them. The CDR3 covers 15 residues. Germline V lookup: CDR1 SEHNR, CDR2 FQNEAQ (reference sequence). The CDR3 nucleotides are TGTGCCAGCAGCCCGCCCCTGTCAGCTAACTATGGCTACACCTTC. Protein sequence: CASSPPLSANYGYTF.

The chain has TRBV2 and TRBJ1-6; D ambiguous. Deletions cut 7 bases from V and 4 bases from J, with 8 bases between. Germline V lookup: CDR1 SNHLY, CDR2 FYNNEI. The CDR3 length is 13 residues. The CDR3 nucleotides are TGTGCCAGCACCCTGGCGTATAATTCACCCCTCCACTTT. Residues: CASTLAYNSPLHF.

CDR3 sequence (DNA): TGCGCCAGCAGCCAGAGGGGGGAGTACAATGAGCAGTTCTTC. This codes for CASSQRGEYNEQFF. The J gene is TRBJ2-1, the V gene TRBV4-1; D is tentatively TRBD1 or TRBD2 (6 bases each). The germline V gene encodes CDR1 MGHRA and CDR2 YSYEKL. CDR3 size: 14 residues. The ends were cut back, 3 bases at V and 4 bases at J, with 10 bases in the middle.

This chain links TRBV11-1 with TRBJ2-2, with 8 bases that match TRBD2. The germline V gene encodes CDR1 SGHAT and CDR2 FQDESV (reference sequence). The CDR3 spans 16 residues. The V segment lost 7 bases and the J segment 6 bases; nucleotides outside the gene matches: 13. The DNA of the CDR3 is TGTGCCAGCACTAACCGACTAGCGCAGTCGTCCGGGGAGCTGTTTTTT. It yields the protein CASTNRLAQSSGELFF.

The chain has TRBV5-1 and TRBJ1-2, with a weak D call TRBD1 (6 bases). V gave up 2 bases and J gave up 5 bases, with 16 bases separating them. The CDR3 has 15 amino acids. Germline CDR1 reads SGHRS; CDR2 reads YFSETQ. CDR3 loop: CASSFISGAGYGYTF. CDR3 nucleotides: TGCGCCAGCAGCTTCATTTCGGGGGCGGGATATGGCTACACCTTC.

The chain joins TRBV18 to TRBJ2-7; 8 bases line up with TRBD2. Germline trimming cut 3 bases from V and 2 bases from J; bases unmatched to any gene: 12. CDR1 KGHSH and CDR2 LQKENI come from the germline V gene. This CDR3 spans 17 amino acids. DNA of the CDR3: TGTGCCAGCTCACCTGGGACTAGAAGTAGTCGGGCCTACGAGCAGTACTTC. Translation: CASSPGTRSSRAYEQYF. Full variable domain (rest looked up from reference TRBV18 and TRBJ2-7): NAGVMQNPRHLVRRRGQEARLRCSPMKGHSHVYWYRQLPEEGLKFMVYLQKENIIDESGMPKERFSAEFPKEGPSILRIQQVVRGDSAAYFCASSPGTRSSRAYEQYFGPGTRLTVT.